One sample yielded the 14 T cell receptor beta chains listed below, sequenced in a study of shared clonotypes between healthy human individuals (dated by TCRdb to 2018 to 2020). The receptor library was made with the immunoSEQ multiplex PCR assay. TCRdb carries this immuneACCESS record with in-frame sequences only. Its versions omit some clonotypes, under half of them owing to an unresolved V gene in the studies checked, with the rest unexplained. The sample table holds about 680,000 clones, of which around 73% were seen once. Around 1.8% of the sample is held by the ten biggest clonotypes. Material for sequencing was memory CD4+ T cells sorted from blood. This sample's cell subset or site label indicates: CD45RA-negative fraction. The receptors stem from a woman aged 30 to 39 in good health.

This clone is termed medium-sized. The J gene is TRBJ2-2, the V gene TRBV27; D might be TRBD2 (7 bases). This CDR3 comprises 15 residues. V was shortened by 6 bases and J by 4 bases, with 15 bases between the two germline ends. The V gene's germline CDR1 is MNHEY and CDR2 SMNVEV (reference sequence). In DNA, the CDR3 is TGTGCCAGCAGCCCGAGGGGGGGCGGCACCGGGGAGCTGTTTTTT. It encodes CASSPRGGGTGELFF.

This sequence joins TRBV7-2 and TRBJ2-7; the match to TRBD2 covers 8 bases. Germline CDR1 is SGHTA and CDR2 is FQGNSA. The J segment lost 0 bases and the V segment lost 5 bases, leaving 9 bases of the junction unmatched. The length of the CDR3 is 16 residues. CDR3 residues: CASSPWTSKNSYEQYF. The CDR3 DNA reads TGTGCCAGCAGCCCGTGGACTAGCAAAAACTCCTACGAGCAGTACTTC. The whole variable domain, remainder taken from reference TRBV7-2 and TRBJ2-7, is GAGVSQSPSNKVTEKGKDVELRCDPISGHTALYWYRQSLGQGLEFLIYFQGNSAPDKSGLPSDRFSAERTGGSVSTLTIQRTQQEDSAVYLCASSPWTSKNSYEQYFGPGTRLTVT.

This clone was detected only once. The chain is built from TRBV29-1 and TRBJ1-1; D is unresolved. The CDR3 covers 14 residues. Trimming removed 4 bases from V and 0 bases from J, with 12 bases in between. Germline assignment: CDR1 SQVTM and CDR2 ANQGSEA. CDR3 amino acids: CSVVLGTMNTEAFF. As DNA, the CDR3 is TGCAGCGTTGTTTTGGGCACGATGAACACTGAAGCTTTCTTT.

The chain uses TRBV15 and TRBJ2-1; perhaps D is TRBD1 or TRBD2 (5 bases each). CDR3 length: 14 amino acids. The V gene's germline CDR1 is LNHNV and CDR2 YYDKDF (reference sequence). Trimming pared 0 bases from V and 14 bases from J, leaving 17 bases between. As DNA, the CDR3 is TGTGCCACCAGCAGAGATGGGGGACGGGACCCTGAGTTCTTC. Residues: CATSRDGGRDPEFF.

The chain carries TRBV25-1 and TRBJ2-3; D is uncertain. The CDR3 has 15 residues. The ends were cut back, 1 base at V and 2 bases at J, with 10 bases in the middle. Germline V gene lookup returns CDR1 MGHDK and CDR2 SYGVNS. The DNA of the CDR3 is TGTGCCAGCAGTGAATCGGAGAAATCCACAGATACGCAGTATTTT. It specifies CASSESEKSTDTQYF.

In DNA, the CDR3 is TGTGCCAGCAGTCTGCTTCAGCGAGGGACCGGGGAGCTGTTTTTT. Protein: CASSLLQRGTGELFF. This chain joins TRBV6-5 and TRBJ2-2, with D possibly being TRBD2 (5 bases). V was shortened by 5 bases and J by 5 bases, with 15 bases between the two germline ends. Germline lookup yields CDR1 MNHEY and CDR2 SVGAGI. The CDR3 extends over 15 amino acids.

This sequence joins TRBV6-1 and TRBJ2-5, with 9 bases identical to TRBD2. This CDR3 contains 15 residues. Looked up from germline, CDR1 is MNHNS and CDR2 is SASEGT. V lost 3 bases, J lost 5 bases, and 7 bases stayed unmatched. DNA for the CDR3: TGTGCCAGCAGTGATCGGTTAGCGGGAGTTGAGACCCAGTACTTC. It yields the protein CASSDRLAGVETQYF.

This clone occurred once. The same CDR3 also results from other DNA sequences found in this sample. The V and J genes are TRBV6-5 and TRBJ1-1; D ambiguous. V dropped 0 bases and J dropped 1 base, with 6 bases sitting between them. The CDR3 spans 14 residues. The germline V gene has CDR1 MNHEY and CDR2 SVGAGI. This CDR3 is CASSYSGTNTEAFF. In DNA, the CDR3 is TGTGCCAGCAGTTACTCAGGAACGAACACTGAAGCTTTCTTT.

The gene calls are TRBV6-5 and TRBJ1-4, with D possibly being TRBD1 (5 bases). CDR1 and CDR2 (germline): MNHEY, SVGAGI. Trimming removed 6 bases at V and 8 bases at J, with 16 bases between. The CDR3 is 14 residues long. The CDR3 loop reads CASSARALGEKLFF. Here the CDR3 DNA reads TGTGCCAGCAGCGCCAGGGCTCTTGGGGAAAAACTGTTTTTT.

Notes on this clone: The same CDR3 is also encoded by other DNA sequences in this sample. This CDR3 reads CASSLASPGYNEQFF. The CDR3 bases are TGCGCCAGCAGCTTGGCGAGTCCCGGTTACAATGAGCAGTTCTTC. This chain connects TRBV5-1 to TRBJ2-1; D gene ambiguous. The CDR3 loop spans 15 amino acids. Trimming shortened V by 0 bases and J by 4 bases, and 11 bases separated the two germline ends. CDR1 SGHRS and CDR2 YFSETQ come from the germline V gene.

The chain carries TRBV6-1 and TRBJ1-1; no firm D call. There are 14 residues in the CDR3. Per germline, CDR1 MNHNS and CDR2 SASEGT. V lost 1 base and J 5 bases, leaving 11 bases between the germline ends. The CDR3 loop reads CASSEVGWWTEAFF. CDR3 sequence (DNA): TGTGCCAGCAGTGAAGTGGGGTGGTGGACTGAAGCTTTCTTT.

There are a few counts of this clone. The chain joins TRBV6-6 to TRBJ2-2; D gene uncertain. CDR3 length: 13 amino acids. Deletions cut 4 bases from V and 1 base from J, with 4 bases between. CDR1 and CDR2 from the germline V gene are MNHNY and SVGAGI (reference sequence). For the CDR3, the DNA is TGTGCCAGCAGTTCCATGAACACCGGGGAGCTGTTTTTT. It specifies CASSSMNTGELFF.

CDR3 residues: CASRPAGATGELFF. CDR3 coding DNA: TGTGCCAGCAGACCAGCGGGAGCCACCGGGGAGCTGTTTTTT. V and J are TRBV28 and TRBJ2-2; 8 bases are a match to TRBD2. The CDR3 runs 14 residues. CDR1 MDHEN and CDR2 SYDVKM come from the germline V gene. The trim removed 6 bases at V and 4 bases at J, leaving 4 bases unmatched. The whole variable domain, filled in from reference TRBV28 and TRBJ2-2, reads DVKVTQSSRYLVKRTGEKVFLECVQDMDHENMFWYRQDPGLGLRLIYFSYDVKMKEKGDIPEGYSVSREKKERFSLILESASTNQTSMYLCASRPAGATGELFFGEGSRLTVL.

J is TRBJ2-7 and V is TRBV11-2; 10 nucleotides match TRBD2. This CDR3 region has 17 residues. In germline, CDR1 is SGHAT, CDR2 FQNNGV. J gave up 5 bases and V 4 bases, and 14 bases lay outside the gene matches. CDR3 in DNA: TGTGCCAGCAGCTCCAACCACCCTAGCGGGAGCTTGGACGAGCAGTACTTC. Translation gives CASSSNHPSGSLDEQYF.